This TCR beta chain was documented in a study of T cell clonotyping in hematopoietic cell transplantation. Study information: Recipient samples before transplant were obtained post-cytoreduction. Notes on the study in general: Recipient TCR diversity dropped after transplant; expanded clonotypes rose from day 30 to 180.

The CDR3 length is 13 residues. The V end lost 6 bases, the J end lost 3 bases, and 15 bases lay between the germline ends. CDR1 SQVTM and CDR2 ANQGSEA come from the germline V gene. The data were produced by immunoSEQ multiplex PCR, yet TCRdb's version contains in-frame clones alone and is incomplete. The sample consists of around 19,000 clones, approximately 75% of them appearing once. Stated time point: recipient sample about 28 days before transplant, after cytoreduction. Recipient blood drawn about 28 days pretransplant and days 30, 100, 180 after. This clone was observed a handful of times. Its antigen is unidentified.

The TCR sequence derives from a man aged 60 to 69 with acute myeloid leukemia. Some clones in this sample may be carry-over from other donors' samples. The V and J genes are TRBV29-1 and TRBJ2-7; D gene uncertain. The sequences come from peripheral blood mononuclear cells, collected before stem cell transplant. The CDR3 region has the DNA TGCAGCGTCCAAAGTCAATTGGGCTACGAGCAGTACTTC. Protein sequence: CSVQSQLGYEQYF.